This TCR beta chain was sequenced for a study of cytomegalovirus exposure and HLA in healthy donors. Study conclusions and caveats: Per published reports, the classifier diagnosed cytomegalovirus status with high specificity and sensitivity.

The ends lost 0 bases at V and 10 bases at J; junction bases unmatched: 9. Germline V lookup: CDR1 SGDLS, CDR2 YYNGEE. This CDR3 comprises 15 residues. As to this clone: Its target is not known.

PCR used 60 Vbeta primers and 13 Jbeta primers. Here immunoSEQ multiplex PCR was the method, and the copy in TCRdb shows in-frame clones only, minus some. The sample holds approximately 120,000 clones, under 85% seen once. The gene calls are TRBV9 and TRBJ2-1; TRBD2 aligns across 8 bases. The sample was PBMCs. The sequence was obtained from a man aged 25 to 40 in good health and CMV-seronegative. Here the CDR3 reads CASSVVPGGVGEQFF. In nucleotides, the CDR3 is TGTGCCAGCAGCGTAGTACCGGGGGGGGTTGGGGAGCAGTTCTTC. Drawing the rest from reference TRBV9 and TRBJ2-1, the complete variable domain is DSGVTQTPKHLITATGQRVTLRCSPRSGDLSVYWYQQSLDQGLQFLIQYYNGEERAKGNILERFSAQQFPDLHSELNLSSLELGDSALYFCASSVVPGGVGEQFFGPGTRLTVL.